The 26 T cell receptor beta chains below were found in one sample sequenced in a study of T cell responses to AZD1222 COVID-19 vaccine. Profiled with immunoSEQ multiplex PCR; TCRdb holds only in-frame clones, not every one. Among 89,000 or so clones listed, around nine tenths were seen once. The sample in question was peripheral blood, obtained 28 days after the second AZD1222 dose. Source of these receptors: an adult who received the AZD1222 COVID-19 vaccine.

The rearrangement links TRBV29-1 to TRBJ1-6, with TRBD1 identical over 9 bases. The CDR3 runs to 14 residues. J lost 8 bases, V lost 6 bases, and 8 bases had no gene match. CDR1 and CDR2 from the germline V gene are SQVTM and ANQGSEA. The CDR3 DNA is TGCAGCGTCTCATCGGGACAGGGCGATTCACCCCTCCACTTT. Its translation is CSVSSGQGDSPLHF.

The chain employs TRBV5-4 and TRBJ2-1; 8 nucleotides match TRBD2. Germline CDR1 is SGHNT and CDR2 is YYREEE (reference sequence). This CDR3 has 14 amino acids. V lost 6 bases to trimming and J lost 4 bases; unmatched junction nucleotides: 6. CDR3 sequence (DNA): TGTGCCAGCACCTTAGCGGGGATATACAATGAGCAGTTCTTC. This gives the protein CASTLAGIYNEQFF.

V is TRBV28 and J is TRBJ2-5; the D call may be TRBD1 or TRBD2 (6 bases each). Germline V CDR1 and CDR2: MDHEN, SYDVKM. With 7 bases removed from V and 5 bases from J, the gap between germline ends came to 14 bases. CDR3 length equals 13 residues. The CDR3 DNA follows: TGTGCCAGCACCACAGGAGGGGGGGAGACCCAGTACTTC. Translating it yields CASTTGGGETQYF.

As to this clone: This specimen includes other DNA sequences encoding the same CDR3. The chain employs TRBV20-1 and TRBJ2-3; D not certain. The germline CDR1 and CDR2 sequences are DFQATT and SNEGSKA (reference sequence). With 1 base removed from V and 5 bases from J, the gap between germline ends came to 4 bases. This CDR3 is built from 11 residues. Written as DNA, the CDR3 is TGCAGTGCTAGAGGGGGAGATACGCAGTATTTT. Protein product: CSARGGDTQYF.

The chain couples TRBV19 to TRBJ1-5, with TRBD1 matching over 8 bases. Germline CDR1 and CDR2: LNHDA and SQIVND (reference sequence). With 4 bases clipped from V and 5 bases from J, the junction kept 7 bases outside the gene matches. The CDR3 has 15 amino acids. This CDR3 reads CASSTLDRGYQPQHF. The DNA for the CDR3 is TGTGCCAGTAGTACACTCGACAGGGGATATCAGCCCCAGCATTTT.

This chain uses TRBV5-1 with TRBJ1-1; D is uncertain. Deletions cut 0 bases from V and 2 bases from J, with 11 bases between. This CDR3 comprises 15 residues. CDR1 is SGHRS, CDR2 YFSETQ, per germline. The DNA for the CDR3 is TGCGCCAGCAGCTTGGCCAGCGGTTTTAACACTGAAGCTTTCTTT. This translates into CASSLASGFNTEAFF.

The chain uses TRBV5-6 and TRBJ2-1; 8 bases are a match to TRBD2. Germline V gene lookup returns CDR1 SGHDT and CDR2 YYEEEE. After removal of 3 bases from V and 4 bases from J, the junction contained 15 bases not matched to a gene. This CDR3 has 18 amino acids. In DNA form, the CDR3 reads TGTGCCAGCAGCTCCGGTAGGGGCGGCGGGAGGATATACAATGAGCAGTTCTTC. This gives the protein CASSSGRGGGRIYNEQFF.

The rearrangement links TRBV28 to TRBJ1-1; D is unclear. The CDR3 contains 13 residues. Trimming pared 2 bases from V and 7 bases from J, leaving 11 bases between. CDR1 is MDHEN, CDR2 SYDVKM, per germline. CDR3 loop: CASSLRNLVEAFF. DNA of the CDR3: TGTGCCAGCAGTTTACGGAATTTGGTTGAAGCTTTCTTT.

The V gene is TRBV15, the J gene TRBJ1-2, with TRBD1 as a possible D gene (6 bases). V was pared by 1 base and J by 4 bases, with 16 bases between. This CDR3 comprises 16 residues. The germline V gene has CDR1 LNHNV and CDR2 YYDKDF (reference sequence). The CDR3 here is CATSRGTGNLAYGYTF. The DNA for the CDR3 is TGTGCCACCAGCAGAGGAACAGGGAACCTTGCCTATGGCTACACCTTC.

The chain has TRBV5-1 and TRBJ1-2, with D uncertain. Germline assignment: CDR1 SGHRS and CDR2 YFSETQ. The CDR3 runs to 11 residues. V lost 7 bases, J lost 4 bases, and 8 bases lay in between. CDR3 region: CASGTAYGYTF. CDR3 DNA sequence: TGCGCCAGCGGAACAGCCTATGGCTACACCTTC. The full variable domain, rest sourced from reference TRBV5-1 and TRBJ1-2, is KAGVTQTPRYLIKTRGQQVTLSCSPISGHRSVSWYQQTPGQGLQFLFEYFSETQRNKGNFPGRFSGRQFSNSRSEMNVSTLELGDSALYLCASGTAYGYTFGSGTRLTVV.

CDR3 sequence: CASSLHNPRDTEAFF. CDR3 nucleotides: TGTGCCAGCAGTTTACATAACCCGCGGGACACTGAAGCTTTCTTT. This chain connects TRBV27 to TRBJ1-1, with D unclear. This CDR3 spans 15 amino acids. Between the trimmed V and J ends, which lost 2 bases and 3 bases, there was a span of 13 bases. The V gene's germline CDR1 is MNHEY and CDR2 SMNVEV (reference sequence).

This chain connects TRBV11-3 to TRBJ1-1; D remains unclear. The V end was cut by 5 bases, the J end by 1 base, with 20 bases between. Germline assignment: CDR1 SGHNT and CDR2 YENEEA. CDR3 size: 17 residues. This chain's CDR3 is CASSPESGTVGNTEAFF. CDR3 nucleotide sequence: TGTGCCAGCAGCCCCGAATCGGGAACCGTCGGGAACACTGAAGCTTTCTTT.

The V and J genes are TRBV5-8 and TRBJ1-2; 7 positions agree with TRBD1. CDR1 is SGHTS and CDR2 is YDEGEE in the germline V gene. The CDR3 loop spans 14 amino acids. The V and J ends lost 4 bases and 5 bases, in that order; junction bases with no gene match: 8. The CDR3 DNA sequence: TGTGCCAGCAGCCTAACAGGGGCTAGGTATGGCTACACCTTC. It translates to CASSLTGARYGYTF.

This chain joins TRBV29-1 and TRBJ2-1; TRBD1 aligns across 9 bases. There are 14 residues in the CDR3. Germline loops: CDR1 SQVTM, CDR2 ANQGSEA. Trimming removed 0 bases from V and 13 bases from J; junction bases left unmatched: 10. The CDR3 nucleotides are TGCAGCGTTGAAGATCGGCGGGACAGGGCATTTCAGTTCTTC. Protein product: CSVEDRRDRAFQFF.

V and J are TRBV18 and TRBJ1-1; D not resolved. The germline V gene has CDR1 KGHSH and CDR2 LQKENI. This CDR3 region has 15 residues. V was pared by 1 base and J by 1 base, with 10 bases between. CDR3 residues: CASSPQRPSNTEAFF. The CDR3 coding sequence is TGTGCCAGCTCACCACAAAGACCGTCGAACACTGAAGCTTTCTTT.

The CDR3 DNA reads as TGTGCCAGCCTCCTACGGGGCGAAGATACGCAGTATTTT. Its protein is CASLLRGEDTQYF. This chain connects TRBV19 to TRBJ2-3; D is perhaps TRBD1 or TRBD2 (5 bases each). CDR1 and CDR2 from the germline V gene are LNHDA and SQIVND (reference sequence). With 9 bases removed from V and 5 bases from J, the gap between germline ends came to 15 bases. The CDR3 contains 13 residues.

The CDR3 reads CASSPRMGAGGPNEQFF. The CDR3 bases are TGTGCCAGCAGCCCAAGGATGGGAGCGGGAGGACCCAATGAGCAGTTCTTC. The V gene is TRBV7-9, the J gene TRBJ2-1, with 9 bases lining up with TRBD2. From germline, CDR1 is SEHNR and CDR2 FQNEAQ (reference sequence). This CDR3 region has 17 residues. The V and J ends lost 5 bases and 6 bases, in that order; junction bases with no gene match: 14. Using reference TRBV7-9 and TRBJ2-1 for the parts outside the CDR3, the full variable domain is DTGVSQNPRHKITKRGQNVTFRCDPISEHNRLYWYRQTLGQGPEFLTYFQNEAQLEKSRLLSDRFSAERPKGSFSTLEIQRTEQGDSAMYLCASSPRMGAGGPNEQFFGPGTRLTVL.

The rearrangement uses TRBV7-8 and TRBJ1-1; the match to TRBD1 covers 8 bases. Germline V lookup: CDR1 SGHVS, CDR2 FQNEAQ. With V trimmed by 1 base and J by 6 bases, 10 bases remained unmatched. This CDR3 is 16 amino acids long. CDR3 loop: CASSLVGGTGVAEAFF. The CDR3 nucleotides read TGTGCCAGCAGCTTAGTCGGGGGGACAGGTGTCGCTGAAGCTTTCTTT.

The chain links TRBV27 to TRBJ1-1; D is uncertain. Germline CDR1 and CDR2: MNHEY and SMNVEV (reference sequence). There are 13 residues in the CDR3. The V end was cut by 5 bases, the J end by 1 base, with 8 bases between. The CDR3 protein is CASSPTRNTEAFF. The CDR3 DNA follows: TGTGCCAGCAGTCCGACAAGGAACACTGAAGCTTTCTTT.

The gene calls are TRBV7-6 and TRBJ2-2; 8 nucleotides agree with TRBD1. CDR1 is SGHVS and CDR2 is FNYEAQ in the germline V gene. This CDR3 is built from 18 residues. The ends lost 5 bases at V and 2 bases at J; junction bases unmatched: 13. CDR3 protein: CASSLPLRTGPNTGELFF. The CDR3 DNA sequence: TGTGCCAGCAGCCTTCCCCTGCGGACAGGGCCAAACACCGGGGAGCTGTTTTTT.

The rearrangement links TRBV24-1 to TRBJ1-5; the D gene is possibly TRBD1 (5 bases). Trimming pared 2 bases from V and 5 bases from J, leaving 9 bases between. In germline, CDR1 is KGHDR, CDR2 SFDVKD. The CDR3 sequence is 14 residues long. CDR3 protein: CATSDSTGYQPQHF. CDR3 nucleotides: TGTGCCACCAGTGATTCTACAGGTTATCAGCCCCAGCATTTT.

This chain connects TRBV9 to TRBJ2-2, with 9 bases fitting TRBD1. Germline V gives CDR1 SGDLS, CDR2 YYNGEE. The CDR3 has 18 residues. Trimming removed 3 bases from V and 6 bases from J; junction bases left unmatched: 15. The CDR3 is CASSAGTGPGRRAGELFF. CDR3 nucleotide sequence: TGTGCCAGCAGCGCCGGGACAGGGCCCGGGAGGCGGGCCGGGGAGCTGTTTTTT.

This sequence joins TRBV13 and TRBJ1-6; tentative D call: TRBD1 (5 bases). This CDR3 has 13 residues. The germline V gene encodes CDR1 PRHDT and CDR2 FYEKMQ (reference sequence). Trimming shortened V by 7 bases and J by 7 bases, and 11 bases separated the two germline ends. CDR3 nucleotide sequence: TGTGCCAGCACCCAGGGCCAGAATTCACCCCTCCACTTT. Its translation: CASTQGQNSPLHF.

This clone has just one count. The DNA for the CDR3 is TGCGCCAGCACTTCCGGGACAGGGGATCATGAGCAGTTCTTC. Residues: CASTSGTGDHEQFF. This rearrangement joins TRBV5-1 to TRBJ2-1, with TRBD1 matching over 10 bases. The CDR3 has 14 residues. Trimming removed 6 bases from V and 8 bases from J; junction bases left unmatched: 8. Germline loops: CDR1 SGHRS, CDR2 YFSETQ. The full variable domain, its missing parts supplied by reference TRBV5-1 and TRBJ2-1, is KAGVTQTPRYLIKTRGQQVTLSCSPISGHRSVSWYQQTPGQGLQFLFEYFSETQRNKGNFPGRFSGRQFSNSRSEMNVSTLELGDSALYLCASTSGTGDHEQFFGPGTRLTVL.

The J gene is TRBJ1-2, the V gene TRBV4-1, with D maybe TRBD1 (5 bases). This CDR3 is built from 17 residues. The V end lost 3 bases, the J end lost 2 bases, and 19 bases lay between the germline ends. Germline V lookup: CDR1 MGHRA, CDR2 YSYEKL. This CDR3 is CASSHPTGGGTNYGYTF. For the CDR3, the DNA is TGCGCCAGCAGCCATCCCACTGGGGGGGGGACCAACTATGGCTACACCTTC.

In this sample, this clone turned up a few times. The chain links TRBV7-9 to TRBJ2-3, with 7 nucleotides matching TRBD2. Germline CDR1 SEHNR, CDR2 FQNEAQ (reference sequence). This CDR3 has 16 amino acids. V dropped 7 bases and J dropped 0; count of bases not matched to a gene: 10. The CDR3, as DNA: TGTGCCAGCACCCTGGAGGGGACTATTAGCACAGATACGCAGTATTTT. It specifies CASTLEGTISTDTQYF.